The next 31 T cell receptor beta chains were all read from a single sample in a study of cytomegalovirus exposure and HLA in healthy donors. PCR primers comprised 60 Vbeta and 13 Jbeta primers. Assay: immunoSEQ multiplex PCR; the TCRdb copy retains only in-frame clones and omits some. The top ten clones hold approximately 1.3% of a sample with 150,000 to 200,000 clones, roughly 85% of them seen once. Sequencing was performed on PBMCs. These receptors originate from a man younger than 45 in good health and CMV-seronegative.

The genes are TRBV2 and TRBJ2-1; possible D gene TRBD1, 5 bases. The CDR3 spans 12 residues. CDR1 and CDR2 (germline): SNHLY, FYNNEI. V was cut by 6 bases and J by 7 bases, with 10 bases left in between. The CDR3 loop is CASRARDNEQFF. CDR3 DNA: TGTGCCAGCAGGGCCAGGGATAATGAGCAGTTCTTC.

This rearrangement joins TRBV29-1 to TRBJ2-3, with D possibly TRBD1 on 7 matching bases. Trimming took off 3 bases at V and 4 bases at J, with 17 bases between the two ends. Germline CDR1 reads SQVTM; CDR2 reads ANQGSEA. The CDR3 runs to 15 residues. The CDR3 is CSVEAPGGRADTQYF. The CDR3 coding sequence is TGCAGCGTTGAGGCTCCAGGGGGGCGGGCAGATACGCAGTATTTT.

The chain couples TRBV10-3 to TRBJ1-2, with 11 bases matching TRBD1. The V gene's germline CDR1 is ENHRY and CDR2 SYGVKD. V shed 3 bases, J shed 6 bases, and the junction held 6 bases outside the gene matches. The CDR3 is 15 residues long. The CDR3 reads CAISEKGTGGHGYTF. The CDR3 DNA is TGTGCCATCAGTGAAAAAGGGACAGGGGGACATGGCTACACCTTC.

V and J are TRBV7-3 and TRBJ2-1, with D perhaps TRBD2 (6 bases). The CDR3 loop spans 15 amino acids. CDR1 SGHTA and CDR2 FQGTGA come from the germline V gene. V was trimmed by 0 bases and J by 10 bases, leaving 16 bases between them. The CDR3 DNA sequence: TGTGCCAGCAGCTTAACGGCTAGCGTTTTTGGGGAGCAGTTCTTC. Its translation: CASSLTASVFGEQFF.

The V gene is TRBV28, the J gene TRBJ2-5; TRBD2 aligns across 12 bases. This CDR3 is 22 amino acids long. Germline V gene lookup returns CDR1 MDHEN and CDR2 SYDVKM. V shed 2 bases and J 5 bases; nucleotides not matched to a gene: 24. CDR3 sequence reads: CASSLVHQLDGLAGPGGETQYF. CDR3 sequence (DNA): TGTGCCAGCAGTTTAGTACACCAGCTGGACGGACTAGCGGGACCGGGTGGGGAGACCCAGTACTTC.

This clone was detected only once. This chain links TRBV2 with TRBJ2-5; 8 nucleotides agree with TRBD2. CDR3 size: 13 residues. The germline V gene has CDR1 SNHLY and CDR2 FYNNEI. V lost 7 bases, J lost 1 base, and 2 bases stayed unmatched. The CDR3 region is CASNLAGQETQYF. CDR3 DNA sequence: TGTGCCAGCAATCTAGCGGGCCAAGAGACCCAGTACTTC.

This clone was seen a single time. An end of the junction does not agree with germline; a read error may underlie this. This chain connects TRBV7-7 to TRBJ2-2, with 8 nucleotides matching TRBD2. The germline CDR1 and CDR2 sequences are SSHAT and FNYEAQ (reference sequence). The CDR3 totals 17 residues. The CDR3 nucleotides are TGTGCTAGCAGTCTAGAGGTACGACTAGCGAGGACCGGGGAGCTGTTTTTT. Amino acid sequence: CASSLEVRLARTGELFF.

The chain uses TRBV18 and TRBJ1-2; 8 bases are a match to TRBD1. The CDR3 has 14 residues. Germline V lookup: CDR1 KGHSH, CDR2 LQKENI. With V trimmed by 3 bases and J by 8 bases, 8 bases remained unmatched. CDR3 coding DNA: TGTGCCAGCTCACCCCCGGGACAGGACCGAGGCTACACCTTC. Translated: CASSPPGQDRGYTF.

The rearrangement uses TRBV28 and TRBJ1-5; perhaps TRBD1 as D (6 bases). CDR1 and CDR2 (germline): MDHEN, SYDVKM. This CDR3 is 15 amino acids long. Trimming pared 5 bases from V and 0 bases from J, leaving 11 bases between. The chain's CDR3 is CASSHRAYSNQPQHF. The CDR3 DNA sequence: TGTGCCAGCAGTCACAGGGCATATAGCAATCAGCCCCAGCATTTT.

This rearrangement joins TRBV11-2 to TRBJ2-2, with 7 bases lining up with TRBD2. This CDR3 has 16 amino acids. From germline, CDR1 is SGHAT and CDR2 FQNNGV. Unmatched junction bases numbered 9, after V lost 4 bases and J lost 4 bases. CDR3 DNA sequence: TGTGCCAGCAGCTCGAGGGCGGGGGTCAGCACCGGGGAGCTGTTTTTT. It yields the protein CASSSRAGVSTGELFF.

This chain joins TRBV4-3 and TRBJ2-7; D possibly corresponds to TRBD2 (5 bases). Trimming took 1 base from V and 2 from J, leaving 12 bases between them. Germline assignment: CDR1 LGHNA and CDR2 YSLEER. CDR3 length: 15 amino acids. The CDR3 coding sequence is TGCGCCAGCAGCCAAGGGAGGACGGGAACCTACGAGCAGTACTTC. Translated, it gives CASSQGRTGTYEQYF.

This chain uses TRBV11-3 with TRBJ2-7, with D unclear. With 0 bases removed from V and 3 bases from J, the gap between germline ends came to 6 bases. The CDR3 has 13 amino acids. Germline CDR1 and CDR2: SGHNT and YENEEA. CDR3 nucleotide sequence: TGTGCCAGCAGCTTAGAGTACAGCTACGAGCAGTACTTC. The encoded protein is CASSLEYSYEQYF.

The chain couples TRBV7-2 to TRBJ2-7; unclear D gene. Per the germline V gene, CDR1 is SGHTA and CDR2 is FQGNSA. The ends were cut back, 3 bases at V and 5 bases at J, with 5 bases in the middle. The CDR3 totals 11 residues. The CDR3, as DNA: TGTGCCAGCAGCTTCTTTGACGAGCAGTACTTC. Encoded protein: CASSFFDEQYF.

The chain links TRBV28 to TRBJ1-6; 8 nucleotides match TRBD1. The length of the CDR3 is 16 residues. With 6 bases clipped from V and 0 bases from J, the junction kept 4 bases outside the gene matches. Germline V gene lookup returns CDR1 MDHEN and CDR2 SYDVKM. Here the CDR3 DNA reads TGTGCCAGCAGGGCCGGGACAGGCTCCTATAATTCACCCCTCCACTTT. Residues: CASRAGTGSYNSPLHF. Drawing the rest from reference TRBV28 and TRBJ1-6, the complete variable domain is DVKVTQSSRYLVKRTGEKVFLECVQDMDHENMFWYRQDPGLGLRLIYFSYDVKMKEKGDIPEGYSVSREKKERFSLILESASTNQTSMYLCASRAGTGSYNSPLHFGNGTRLTVT.

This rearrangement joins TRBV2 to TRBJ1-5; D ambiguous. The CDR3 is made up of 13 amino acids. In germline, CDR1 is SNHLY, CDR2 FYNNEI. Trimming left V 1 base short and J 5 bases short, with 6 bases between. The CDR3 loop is CASSEGSHQPQHF. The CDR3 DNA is TGTGCCAGCAGTGAAGGCAGTCATCAGCCCCAGCATTTT.

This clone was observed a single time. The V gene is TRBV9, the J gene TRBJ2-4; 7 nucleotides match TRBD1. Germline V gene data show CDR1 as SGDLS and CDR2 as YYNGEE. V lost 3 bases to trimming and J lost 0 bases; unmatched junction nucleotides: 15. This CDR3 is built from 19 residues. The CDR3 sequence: CASSAHRDRQIKAKNIQYF. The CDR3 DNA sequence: TGTGCCAGCAGCGCCCACCGGGACAGACAAATAAAAGCCAAAAACATTCAGTACTTC.

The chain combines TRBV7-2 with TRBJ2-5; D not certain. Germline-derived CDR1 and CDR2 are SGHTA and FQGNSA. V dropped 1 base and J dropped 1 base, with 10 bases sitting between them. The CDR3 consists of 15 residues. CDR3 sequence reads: CASSLGARAQETQYF. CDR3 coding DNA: TGTGCCAGCAGCTTAGGCGCTAGAGCCCAAGAGACCCAGTACTTC. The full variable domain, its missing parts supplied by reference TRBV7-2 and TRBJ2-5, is GAGVSQSPSNKVTEKGKDVELRCDPISGHTALYWYRQSLGQGLEFLIYFQGNSAPDKSGLPSDRFSAERTGGSVSTLTIQRTQQEDSAVYLCASSLGARAQETQYFGPGTRLLVL.

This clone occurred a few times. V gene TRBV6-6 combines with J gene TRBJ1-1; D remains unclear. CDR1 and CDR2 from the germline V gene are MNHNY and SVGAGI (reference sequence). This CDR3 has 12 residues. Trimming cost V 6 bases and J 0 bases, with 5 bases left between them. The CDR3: CASRSLNTEAFF. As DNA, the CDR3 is TGTGCCAGCAGGAGCTTGAACACTGAAGCTTTCTTT.

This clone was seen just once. The CDR3 region has the DNA TGTGCCAGCAGCTCACAGGGGGCTCCCTCCTACGAGCAGTACTTC. This encodes CASSSQGAPSYEQYF. The rearrangement links TRBV7-9 to TRBJ2-7, with 9 bases identical to TRBD1. This CDR3 spans 15 amino acids. Trimming removed 4 bases from V and 0 bases from J; junction bases left unmatched: 4. Per germline, CDR1 SEHNR and CDR2 FQNEAQ (reference sequence).

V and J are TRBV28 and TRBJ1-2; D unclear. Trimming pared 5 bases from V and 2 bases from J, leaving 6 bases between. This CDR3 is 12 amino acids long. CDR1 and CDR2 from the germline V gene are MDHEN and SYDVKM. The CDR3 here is CASSPPNYGYTF. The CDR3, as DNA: TGTGCCAGCAGTCCCCCAAACTATGGCTACACCTTC.

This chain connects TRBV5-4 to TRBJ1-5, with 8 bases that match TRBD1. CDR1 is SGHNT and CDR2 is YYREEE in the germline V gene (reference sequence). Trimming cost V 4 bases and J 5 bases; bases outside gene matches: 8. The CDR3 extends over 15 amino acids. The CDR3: CASSHLPGGDQPQHF. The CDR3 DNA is TGTGCCAGCAGCCACCTGCCAGGGGGCGATCAGCCCCAGCATTTT.

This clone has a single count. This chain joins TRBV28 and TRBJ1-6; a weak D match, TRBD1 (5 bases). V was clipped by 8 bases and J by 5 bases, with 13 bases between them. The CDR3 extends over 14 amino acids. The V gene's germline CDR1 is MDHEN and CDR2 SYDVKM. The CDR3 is CASGDRINNSPLHF. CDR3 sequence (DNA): TGTGCCAGCGGAGACAGAATTAATAATTCACCCCTCCACTTT.

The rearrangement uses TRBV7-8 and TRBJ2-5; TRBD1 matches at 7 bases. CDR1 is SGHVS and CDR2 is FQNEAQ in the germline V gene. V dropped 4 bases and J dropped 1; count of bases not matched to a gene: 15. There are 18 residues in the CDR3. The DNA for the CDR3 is TGTGCCAGCAGCTCACTTCCGACAGGGCAGACGCTCCAAGAGACCCAGTACTTC. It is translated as CASSSLPTGQTLQETQYF. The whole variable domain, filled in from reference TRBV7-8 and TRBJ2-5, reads GAGVSQSPRYKVAKRGQDVALRCDPISGHVSLFWYQQALGQGPEFLTYFQNEAQLDKSGLPSDRFFAERPEGSVSTLKIQRTQQEDSAVYLCASSSLPTGQTLQETQYFGPGTRLLVL.

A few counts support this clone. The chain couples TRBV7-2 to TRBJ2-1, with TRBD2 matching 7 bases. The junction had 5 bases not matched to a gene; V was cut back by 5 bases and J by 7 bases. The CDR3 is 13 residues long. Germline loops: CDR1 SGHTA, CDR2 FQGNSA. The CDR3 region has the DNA TGTGCCAGCAGCCAATCACTAGCGAATGAGCAGTTCTTC. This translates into CASSQSLANEQFF.

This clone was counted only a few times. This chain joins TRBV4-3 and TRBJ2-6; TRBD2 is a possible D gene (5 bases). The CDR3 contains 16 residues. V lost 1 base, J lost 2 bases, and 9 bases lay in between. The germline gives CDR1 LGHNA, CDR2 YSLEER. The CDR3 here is CASSQVIGAGANVLTF. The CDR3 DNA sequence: TGCGCCAGCAGCCAAGTAATCGGGGCTGGGGCCAACGTCCTGACTTTC.

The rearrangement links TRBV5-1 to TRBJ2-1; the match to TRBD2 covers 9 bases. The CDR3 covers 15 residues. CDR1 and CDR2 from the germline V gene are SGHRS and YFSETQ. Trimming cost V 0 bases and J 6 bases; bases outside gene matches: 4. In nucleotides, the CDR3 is TGCGCCAGCAGCTTGGAGGCTAGCGGGATCAATGAGCAGTTCTTC. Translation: CASSLEASGINEQFF.

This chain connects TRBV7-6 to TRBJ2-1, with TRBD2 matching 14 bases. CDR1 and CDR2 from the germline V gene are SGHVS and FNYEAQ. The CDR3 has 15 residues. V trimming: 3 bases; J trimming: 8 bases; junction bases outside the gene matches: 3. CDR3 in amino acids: CASSLGLAGVDEQFF. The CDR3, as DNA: TGTGCCAGCAGCTTGGGACTAGCGGGAGTCGATGAGCAGTTCTTC.

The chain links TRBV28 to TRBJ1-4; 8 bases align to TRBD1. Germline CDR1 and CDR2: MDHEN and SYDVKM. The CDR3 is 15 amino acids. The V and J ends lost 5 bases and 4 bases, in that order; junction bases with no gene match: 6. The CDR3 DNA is TGTGCCAGCAGTCCCCACGGACAGGGTAATGAAAAACTGTTTTTT. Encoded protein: CASSPHGQGNEKLFF.

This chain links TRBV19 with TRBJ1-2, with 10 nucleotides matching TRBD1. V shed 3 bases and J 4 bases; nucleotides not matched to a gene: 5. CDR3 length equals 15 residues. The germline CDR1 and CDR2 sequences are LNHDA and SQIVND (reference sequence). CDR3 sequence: CASSMGQGRSYGYTF. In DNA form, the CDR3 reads TGTGCCAGTAGTATGGGACAGGGGCGGTCCTATGGCTACACCTTC. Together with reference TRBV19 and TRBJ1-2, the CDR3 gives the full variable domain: DGGITQSPKYLFRKEGQNVTLSCEQNLNHDAMYWYRQDPGQGLRLIYYSQIVNDFQKGDIAEGYSVSREKKESFPLTVTSAQKNPTAFYLCASSMGQGRSYGYTFGSGTRLTVV.

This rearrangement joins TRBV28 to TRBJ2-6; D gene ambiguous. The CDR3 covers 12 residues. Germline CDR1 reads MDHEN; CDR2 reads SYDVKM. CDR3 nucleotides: TGTGCGGTGAGCTCTGGGGCCAACGTCCTGACTTTC. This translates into CAVSSGANVLTF.

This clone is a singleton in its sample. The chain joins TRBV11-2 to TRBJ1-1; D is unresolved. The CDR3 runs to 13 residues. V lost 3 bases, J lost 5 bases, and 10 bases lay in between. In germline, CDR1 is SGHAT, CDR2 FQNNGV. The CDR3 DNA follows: TGTGCCAGCAGCTTTAGTCACTCAACTGAAGCTTTCTTT. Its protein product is CASSFSHSTEAFF.